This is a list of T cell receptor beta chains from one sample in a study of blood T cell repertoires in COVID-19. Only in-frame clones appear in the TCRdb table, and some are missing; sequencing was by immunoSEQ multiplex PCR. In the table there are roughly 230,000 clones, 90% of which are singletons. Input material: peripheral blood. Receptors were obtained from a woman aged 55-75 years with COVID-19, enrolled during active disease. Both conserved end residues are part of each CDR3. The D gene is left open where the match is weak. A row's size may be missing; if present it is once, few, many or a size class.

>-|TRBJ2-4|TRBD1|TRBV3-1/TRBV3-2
TGTGCCAGCAGACAGGGGGGAGCCAAAAACATTCAGTACTTC
CASRQGGAKNIQYF
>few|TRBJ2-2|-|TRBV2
TGTGCCAGCAGTGTGTCACAGGGCGATGGCACCGGGGAGCTGTTTTTT
CASSVSQGDGTGELFF
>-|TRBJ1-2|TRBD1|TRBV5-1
TGCGCCAGCAGCCAAAAAACAGGGGAAACTAACTATGGCTACACCTTC
CASSQKTGETNYGYTF
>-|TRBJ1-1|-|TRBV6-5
TGTGCCAGCACTTTTCGAGGCACTGAAGCTTTCTTT
CASTFRGTEAFF
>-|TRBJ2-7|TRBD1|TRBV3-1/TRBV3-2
TGTGCCAGCAGCCTACAACCAGGGGGCGAGCAGTACTTC
CASSLQPGGEQYF
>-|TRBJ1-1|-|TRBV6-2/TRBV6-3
TGTGCCAGCAGTTATTGGACAGAAGCTTTCTTT
CASSYWTEAFF
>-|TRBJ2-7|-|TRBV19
TGTGCCAGTAGTAAACGGGAAAAGCAGTACTTC
CASSKREKQYF
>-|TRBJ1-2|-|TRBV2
TGTGCCCGCAGTGCACGGGGGGGGGACTATGGCTACACCTTC
CARSARGGDYGYTF
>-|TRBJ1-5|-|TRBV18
TGTGCCAGCTCACCGTACGGGGAGGGCAATCAGCCCCAGCATTTT
CASSPYGEGNQPQHF
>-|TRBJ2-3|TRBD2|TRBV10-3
TGTGCCATCAGTCCGACTAGCGGGAGAAACACAGATACGCAGTATTTT
CAISPTSGRNTDTQYF
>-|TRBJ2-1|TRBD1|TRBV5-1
TGCGCCAGCAGCCCCAGACAGGGACCCTCCTACAATGAGCAGTTCTTC
CASSPRQGPSYNEQFF
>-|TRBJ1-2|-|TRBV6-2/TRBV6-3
TGTGCCAGCAGCCTCACGGCGGGGGGCGATGGCTACACCTTC
CASSLTAGGDGYTF
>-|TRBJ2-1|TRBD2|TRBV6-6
TGTGCCAGCAGTCCACTTCCAGCGGGGATGAACAATGAGCAGTTCTTC
CASSPLPAGMNNEQFF
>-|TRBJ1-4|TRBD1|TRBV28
TGTGCCAGCAGGCCCGGACAGGGGGCGCCAAACGAAAAACTGTTTTTT
CASRPGQGAPNEKLFF
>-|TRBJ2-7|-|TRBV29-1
TGCAGCGGCCGGACACCTAACTCCTACGAGCAGTACTTC
CSGRTPNSYEQYF
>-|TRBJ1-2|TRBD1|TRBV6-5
TGTGCCAGCAGCGTTGACAGGGACGGCTATGGCTACACCTTC
CASSVDRDGYGYTF
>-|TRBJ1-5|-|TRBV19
TGTGCCAGTAGTACAACAGTGCACAGCAATCAGCCCCAGCATTTT
CASSTTVHSNQPQHF
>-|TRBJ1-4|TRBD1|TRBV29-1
TGCAGCGGGAGGGGGCTAGACGAAAAACTGTTTTTT
CSGRGLDEKLFF
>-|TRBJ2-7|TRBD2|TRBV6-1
TGTGCCAGCAGTGAATTTGGACTAGCGGGGCGGGAGCAGTACTTC
CASSEFGLAGREQYF
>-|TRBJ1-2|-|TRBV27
TGTGCCAGCAGTTTATCAGGGGGGGGCTATGGCTACACCTTC
CASSLSGGGYGYTF
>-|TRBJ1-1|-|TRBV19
TGTGCCAGTAGTACCCTGTGGAGGGGGAACACTGAAGCTTTCTTT
CASSTLWRGNTEAFF
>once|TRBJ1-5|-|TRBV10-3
TGTGCCAGCTCAAGGGGGTTGAATGTGGCCCAGCATTTT
CASSRGLNVAQHF
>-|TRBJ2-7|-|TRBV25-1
TGTGCCAGCAGTGAATCCCAGGGTGCGGACGAGCAGTACTTC
CASSESQGADEQYF
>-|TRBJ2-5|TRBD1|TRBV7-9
TGTGCCAGCAGCCCAGGGACAGCTCCCCAAGAGACCCAGTACTTC
CASSPGTAPQETQYF
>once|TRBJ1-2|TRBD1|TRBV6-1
TGTGCCAGCAGTGAGGTTGACAGGGGTCGTGGGTACACCTTC
CASSEVDRGRGYTF
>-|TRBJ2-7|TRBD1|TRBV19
TGTGCCAGTAGTGGGGACAGGGGTGGCTCCTACGAGCAGTACTTC
CASSGDRGGSYEQYF
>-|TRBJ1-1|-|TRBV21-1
TGTGCCAGCACGGTTAAGATAAAGAACACTGAAGCTTTCTTT
CASTVKIKNTEAFF
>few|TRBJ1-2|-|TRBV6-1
TGTGCCAGCAGTGAATCACGAGTATGGGACGACAGGGGCTACACCTTC
CASSESRVWDDRGYTF
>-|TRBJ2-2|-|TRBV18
TGTGCCAGCTCACCACCGATTCCGGACACCGGGGAGCTGTTTTTT
CASSPPIPDTGELFF
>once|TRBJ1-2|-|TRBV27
TGTGCCAGCAGTCAAATCTCGGGAGAGGGCTATGGCTACACCTTC
CASSQISGEGYGYTF
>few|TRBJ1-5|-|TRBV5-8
TGTGCCAGCAGCGCGGGGGGGAGAGGCAATCAGCCCCAGCATTTT
CASSAGGRGNQPQHF
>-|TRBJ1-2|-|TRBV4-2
TGTGCCAGCAGCCAAGAAGTTCACACAGCTAACTATGGCTACACCTTC
CASSQEVHTANYGYTF
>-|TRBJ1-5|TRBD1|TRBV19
TGTGCCAGTAGAGGGGGACAGGGGACATATAGCAATCAGCCCCAGCATTTT
CASRGGQGTYSNQPQHF
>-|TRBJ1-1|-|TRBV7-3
TGTGCCAGCAGCTTAACCGGGGGGAACACTGAAGCTTTCTTT
CASSLTGGNTEAFF
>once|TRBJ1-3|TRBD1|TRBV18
TGTGCCAGCTCACCAGGGGACAGGGTCTCTGGAAACACCATATATTTT
CASSPGDRVSGNTIYF
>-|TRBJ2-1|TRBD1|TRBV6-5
TGTGCCAGCAGGGCGGGACAGGGCTCCTACAATGAGCAGTTCTTC
CASRAGQGSYNEQFF
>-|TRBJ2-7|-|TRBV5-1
TGCGCCAGCAGCTTGGAGGAGGCGGGCCCGCCGTACTTC
CASSLEEAGPPYF
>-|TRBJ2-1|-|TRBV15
TGTGCCACCAGCAGAAAATTGTTCGGGCAGGGCGGGGATGAGCAGTTCTTC
CATSRKLFGQGGDEQFF
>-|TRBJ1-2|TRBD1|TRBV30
TGTGCCTGGAGTGTAGACAGGGGATACTATGGCTACACCTTC
CAWSVDRGYYGYTF
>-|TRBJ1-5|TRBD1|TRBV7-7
TGTGCCAGCATCCCCACCGGGACAGCAAGCAATCAGCCCCAGCATTTT
CASIPTGTASNQPQHF
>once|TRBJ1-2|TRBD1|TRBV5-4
TGTGCCAGCAGCTTGCCCCTAGGGGGCGGGCGTGGTGGCTACACCTTC
CASSLPLGGGRGGYTF
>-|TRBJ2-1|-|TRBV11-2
TGTGCCAGCACTAGGGCAGGGCAATACAATGAGCAGTTCTTC
CASTRAGQYNEQFF
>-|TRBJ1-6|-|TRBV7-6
TGTGCCAGCAGTCTAACGGGGTACAATAATTCACCCCTCCACTTT
CASSLTGYNNSPLHF
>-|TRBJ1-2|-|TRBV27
TGTGCCAGCAGCTTAGACCGGGGGGGAGGCTACACCTTC
CASSLDRGGGYTF
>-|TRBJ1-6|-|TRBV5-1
TGCGCCAGCAGCTTGGTTGGCGGGGGGTGGTCACCCCTCCACTTT
CASSLVGGGWSPLHF
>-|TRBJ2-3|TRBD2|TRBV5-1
TGCGCCAGCAGCTTGGGGCGCGGGGGGGCCGGGGATACGCAGTATTTT
CASSLGRGGAGDTQYF
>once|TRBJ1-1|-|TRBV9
TGTGCCAGCAGCGTAGGTAAGGGAGTGAACACTGAAGCTTTCTTT
CASSVGKGVNTEAFF
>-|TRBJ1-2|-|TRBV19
TGTGCCAGTAGTCCCAATTCGGACATCTATGGCTACACCTTC
CASSPNSDIYGYTF
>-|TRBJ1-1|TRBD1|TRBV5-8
TGTGCCAGCAGCGCCTACGACAGGGACGCTTTCTTT
CASSAYDRDAFF
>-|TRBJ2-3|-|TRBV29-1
TGCAGCGTTGACTTGTCTAGGAGGGGTAGGACAGATACGCAGTATTTT
CSVDLSRRGRTDTQYF
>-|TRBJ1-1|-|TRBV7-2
TGTGCCAGCAGCTTACATGGGAGGCCTGAAGCTTTCTTT
CASSLHGRPEAFF
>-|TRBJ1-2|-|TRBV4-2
TGTGCCAGCAGCCAAGATATGTTCTATGGCTACACCTTC
CASSQDMFYGYTF
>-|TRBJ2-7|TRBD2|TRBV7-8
TGTGCCAGCAGCCCAGTGCGGGGGGGTCGCGAGCAGTACTTC
CASSPVRGGREQYF
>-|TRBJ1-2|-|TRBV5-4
TGTGCCAGCAGCTCGGCTTCTGTAGCAGGGCTCTATGGCTACACCTTC
CASSSASVAGLYGYTF
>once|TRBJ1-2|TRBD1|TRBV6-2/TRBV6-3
TGTGCCAGCAGTTCCGCGGACAGGGGGCACCGGGGCTACACCTTC
CASSSADRGHRGYTF
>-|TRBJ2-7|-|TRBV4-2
TGTGCCAGCAGCCAAGATCTCCTACAGGGCGGGCAGTACTTC
CASSQDLLQGGQYF
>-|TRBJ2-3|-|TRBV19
TGTGCCAGTAGTATAATCAGGGGGACTAGGGGCACAGATACGCAGTATTTT
CASSIIRGTRGTDTQYF
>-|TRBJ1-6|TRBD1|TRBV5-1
TGCGCCAGCAGCTTGGAGGGACAGGGGAATTCACCCCTCCACTTT
CASSLEGQGNSPLHF
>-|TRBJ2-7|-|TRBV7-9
TGTGCCAGCAGCGCGGGGAGGAGCTCCTACGAGCAGTACTTC
CASSAGRSSYEQYF